This T cell receptor beta chain was documented in a study of control samples from healthy donors and cancer patients. CDR1 is SGHDT and CDR2 is YYEEEE in the germline V gene. The CDR3 consists of 15 residues. V trimming: 0 bases; J trimming: 10 bases; junction bases outside the gene matches: 7. Assay: immunoSEQ multiplex PCR; the TCRdb copy retains only in-frame clones and omits some. Of more than 95,000 clones detected, 80% to 95% appear once; the ten largest clones hold about 0.6%. The specimen was PBMCs. This chain joins TRBV5-6 and TRBJ1-6; 7 bases agree with TRBD1. This sequence was found in a man older than 75 with head and neck cancer. CDR3 protein: CASSLDSRGSSPLHF. DNA of the CDR3: TGTGCCAGCAGCTTGGATTCCAGGGGGAGCTCACCCCTCCACTTT.